This T cell receptor (beta chain) was sequenced during a study of shared clonotypes between healthy human individuals. Sequenced by immunoSEQ multiplex PCR; TCRdb stores in-frame clones only, minus some. This sample yields about 980,000 clones, of which approximately 80% are seen a single time; roughly 1.5% belongs to the top ten. Germline V gene sequence: CDR1 MGHRA, CDR2 YSYEKL. The V gene lost 2 bases and the J gene lost 7 bases, with 14 bases spanning the gap. This CDR3 is built from 15 residues. The genes are TRBV4-1 and TRBJ1-4; D might be TRBD1 (5 bases). This receptor was taken from a young man in good health. Sequencing was carried out using memory CD4+ T cells sorted from blood. Subset defined: CD45RA-negative fraction. In nucleotides, the CDR3 is TGCGCCAGCAGCCAACCGGGATCAGGGCCTGAAAAACTGTTTTTT. The encoded protein is CASSQPGSGPEKLFF.